This TCR beta chain was recorded in a study of molecular identifiers for immune sequencing clone quantification. Study results and limitations: Highly expanded clones may be undercounted when identical TCR molecules share barcodes.

Sorted naive CD8 T cells, roughly 20,000 to 1,100,000, were sequenced from 10%, 30% or 50% RNA. Note on this clonotype: What it binds is unknown.

The germline V gene has CDR1 SEHNR and CDR2 FQNEAQ (reference sequence). CDR3 size: 17 residues. Trimming removed 5 bases from V and 8 bases from J; junction bases left unmatched: 16. From the PCR reads, TCRdb called clonotypes with MiXCR, one entry per CDR3 protein. The sample lists roughly 93,000 distinct CDR3 sequences; approximately 23% were seen once. The TCR comes from a human donor in good health. Some libraries in this study had Jurkat cell RNA spiked in. The rearrangement uses TRBV7-9 and TRBJ2-4; TRBD1 matches 9 bases. The sample comprised naive CD8+ T cells from blood, with Jurkat cell RNA spiked in. As to subset: FACS-sorted CD8+CD4-CCR7+CD45RA+ naive T cells. The CDR3 sequence is CASSRGWTVTGGDIQYF. DNA for the CDR3: TGTGCCAGCAGCCGAGGGTGGACCGTGACAGGGGGAGACATTCAGTACTTC.